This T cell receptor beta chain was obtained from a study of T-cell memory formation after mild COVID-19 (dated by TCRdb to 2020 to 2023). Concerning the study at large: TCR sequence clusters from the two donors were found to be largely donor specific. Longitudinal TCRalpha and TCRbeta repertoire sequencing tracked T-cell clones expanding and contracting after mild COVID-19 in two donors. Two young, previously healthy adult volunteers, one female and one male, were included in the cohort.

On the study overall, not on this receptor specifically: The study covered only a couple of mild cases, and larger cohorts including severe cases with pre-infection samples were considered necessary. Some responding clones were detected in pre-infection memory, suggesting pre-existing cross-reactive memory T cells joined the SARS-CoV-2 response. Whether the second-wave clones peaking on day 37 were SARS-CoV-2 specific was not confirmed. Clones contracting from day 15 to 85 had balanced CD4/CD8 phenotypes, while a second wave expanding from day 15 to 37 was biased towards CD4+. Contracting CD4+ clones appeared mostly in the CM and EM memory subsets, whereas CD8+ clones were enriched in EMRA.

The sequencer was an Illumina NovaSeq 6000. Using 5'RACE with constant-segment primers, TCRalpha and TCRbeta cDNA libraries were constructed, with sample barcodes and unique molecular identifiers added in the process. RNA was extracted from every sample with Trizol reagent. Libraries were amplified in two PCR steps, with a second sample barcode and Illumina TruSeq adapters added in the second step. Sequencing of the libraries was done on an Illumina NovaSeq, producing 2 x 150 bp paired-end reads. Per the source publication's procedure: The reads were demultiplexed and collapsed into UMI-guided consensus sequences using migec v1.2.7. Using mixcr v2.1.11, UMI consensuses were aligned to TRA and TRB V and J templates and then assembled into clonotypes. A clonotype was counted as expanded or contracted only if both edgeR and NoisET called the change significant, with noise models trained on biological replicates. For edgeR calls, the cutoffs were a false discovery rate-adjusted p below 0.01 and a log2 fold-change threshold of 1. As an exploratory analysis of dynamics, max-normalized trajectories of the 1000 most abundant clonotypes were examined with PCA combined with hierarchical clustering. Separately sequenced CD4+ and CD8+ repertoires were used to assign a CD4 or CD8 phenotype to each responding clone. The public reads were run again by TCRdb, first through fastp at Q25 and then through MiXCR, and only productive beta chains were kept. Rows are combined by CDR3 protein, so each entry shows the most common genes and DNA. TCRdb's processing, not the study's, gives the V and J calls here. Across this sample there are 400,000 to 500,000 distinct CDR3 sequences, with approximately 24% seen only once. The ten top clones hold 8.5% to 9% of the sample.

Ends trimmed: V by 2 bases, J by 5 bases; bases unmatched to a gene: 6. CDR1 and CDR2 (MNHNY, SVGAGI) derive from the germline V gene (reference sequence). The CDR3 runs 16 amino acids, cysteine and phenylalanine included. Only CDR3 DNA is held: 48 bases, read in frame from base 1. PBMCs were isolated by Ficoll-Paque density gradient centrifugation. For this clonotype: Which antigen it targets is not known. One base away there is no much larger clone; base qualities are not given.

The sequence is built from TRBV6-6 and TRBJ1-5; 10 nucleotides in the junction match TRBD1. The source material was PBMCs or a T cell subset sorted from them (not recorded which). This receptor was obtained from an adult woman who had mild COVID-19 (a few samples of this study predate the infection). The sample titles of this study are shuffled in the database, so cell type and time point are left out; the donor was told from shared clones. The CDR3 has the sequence CASSYGTGAVDQPQHF. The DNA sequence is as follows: TGTGCCAGCAGTTACGGGACAGGGGCCGTAGATCAGCCCCAGCATTTT.